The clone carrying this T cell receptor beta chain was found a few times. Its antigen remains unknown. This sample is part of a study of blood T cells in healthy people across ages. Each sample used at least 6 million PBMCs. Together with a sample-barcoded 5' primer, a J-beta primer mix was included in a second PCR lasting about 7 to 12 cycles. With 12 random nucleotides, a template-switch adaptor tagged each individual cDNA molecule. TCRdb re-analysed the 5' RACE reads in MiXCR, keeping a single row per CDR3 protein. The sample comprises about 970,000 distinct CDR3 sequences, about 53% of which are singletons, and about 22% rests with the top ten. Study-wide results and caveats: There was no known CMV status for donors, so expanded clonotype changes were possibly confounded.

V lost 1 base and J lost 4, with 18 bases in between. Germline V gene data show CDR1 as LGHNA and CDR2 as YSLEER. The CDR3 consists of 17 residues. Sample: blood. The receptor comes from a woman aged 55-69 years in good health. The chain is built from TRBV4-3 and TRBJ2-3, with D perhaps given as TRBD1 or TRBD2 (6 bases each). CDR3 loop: CASSQVGGQGRADTQYF. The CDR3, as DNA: TGCGCCAGCAGCCAAGTGGGGGGCCAGGGAAGGGCAGATACGCAGTATTTT.